Below are 31 T cell receptor beta chains sequenced from a single sample in a study of cytomegalovirus exposure and HLA in healthy donors. Primers for the PCR totalled 60 Vbeta and 13 Jbeta. Assay used: immunoSEQ multiplex PCR; TCRdb lists only in-frame clones, some missing. Altogether over 35,000 clones are present, about 50% being singletons, with the ten largest covering 9.5% to 13%. The sample was PBMCs. The receptors stem from a human donor in good health.

This chain links TRBV4-2 with TRBJ1-2; no definite D call. CDR3 size: 14 residues. Germline V gene data show CDR1 as LGHNA and CDR2 as YNFKEQ. V was trimmed by 0 bases and J by 4 bases, leaving 9 bases between them. CDR3 in amino acids: CASSQESTSYGYTF. DNA of the CDR3: TGTGCCAGCAGCCAAGAGTCCACAAGCTATGGCTACACCTTC.

The chain has TRBV6-1 and TRBJ2-5; TRBD1 aligns across 7 bases. Trimming removed 6 bases from V and 1 base from J; junction bases left unmatched: 5. Per germline, CDR1 MNHNS and CDR2 SASEGT. CDR3 length: 14 residues. CDR3 in amino acids: CASRLTGAQETQYF. The CDR3 nucleotides are TGTGCCAGCAGGTTAACAGGGGCCCAAGAGACCCAGTACTTC.

CDR3 sequence (DNA): TGTGCCAGCAGCCTACGACAGGCCATGAACACTGAAGCTTTCTTT. The encoded protein is CASSLRQAMNTEAFF. J is TRBJ1-1 and V is TRBV7-2; perhaps TRBD1 as D (6 bases). Trimming cost V 5 bases and J 0 bases, with 13 bases left between them. The CDR3 consists of 15 residues. In germline, CDR1 is SGHTA, CDR2 FQGNSA.

V is TRBV5-4 and J is TRBJ1-1, with D possibly matching TRBD1 (6 bases). Trimming removed 3 bases from V and 1 base from J, with 16 bases in between. Germline assignment: CDR1 SGHNT and CDR2 YYREEE (reference sequence). CDR3 length: 16 residues. CDR3 DNA sequence: TGTGCCAGCAGCTCGACAGGCCAACGCCGGAACACTGAAGCTTTCTTT. Its protein product is CASSSTGQRRNTEAFF.

The chain links TRBV7-3 to TRBJ2-3; D unclear. V gave up 0 bases and J gave up 0 bases, with 7 bases separating them. The CDR3 contains 15 residues. Germline V gives CDR1 SGHTA, CDR2 FQGTGA. The CDR3 region has the DNA TGTGCCAGCAGCTTAACATATCTGAGCACAGATACGCAGTATTTT. It translates to CASSLTYLSTDTQYF. Full variable domain (remainder filled in from reference TRBV7-3 and TRBJ2-3): GAGVSQTPSNKVTEKGKYVELRCDPISGHTALYWYRQSLGQGPEFLIYFQGTGAADDSGLPNDRFFAVRPEGSVSTLKIQRTERGDSAVYLCASSLTYLSTDTQYFGPGTRLTVL.

The genes are TRBV7-2 and TRBJ1-2, with no clear D. CDR1 is SGHTA and CDR2 is FQGNSA in the germline V gene. The ends were cut back, 2 bases at V and 1 base at J, with 8 bases in the middle. The CDR3 sequence is 14 residues long. CDR3 sequence: CASSLFIFNYGYTF. The DNA of the CDR3 is TGTGCCAGCAGCTTATTTATCTTTAACTATGGCTACACCTTC.

Only a few counts were recorded for this clone. The chain couples TRBV30 to TRBJ2-3, with TRBD2 matching over 14 bases. The CDR3 runs 15 residues. CDR1 is GTSNPN, CDR2 SVGIG, per germline (reference sequence). Germline trimming cut 4 bases from V and 4 bases from J; bases unmatched to any gene: 4. The CDR3 DNA sequence: TGTGCCTGGACATGGGGACTAGCGGGAGCAGATACGCAGTATTTT. It yields the protein CAWTWGLAGADTQYF.

CDR3 residues: CASSLGQGIGQPQHF. As DNA, the CDR3 is TGTGCCAGCAGTTTGGGGCAGGGGATCGGCCAGCCCCAGCATTTT. The chain joins TRBV28 to TRBJ1-5; TRBD1 might be the D (6 bases). The V end was cut by 3 bases, the J end by 7 bases, with 16 bases between. Germline loops: CDR1 MDHEN, CDR2 SYDVKM. CDR3 length: 15 amino acids.

The sample holds a few counts of this clone. This chain connects TRBV7-3 to TRBJ1-3; D might be TRBD1 (6 bases). The CDR3 loop spans 15 amino acids. V gave up 2 bases and J gave up 2 bases, with 10 bases separating them. Looked up from germline, CDR1 is SGHTA and CDR2 is FQGTGA. The DNA of the CDR3 is TGTGCCAGCAGCTTAGAGTGGGGGCCTGGAAACACCATATATTTT. Protein sequence: CASSLEWGPGNTIYF.

The genes are TRBV18 and TRBJ2-7; D uncertain. The CDR3 is 12 amino acids. Germline V gene data show CDR1 as KGHSH and CDR2 as LQKENI. With 2 bases removed from V and 3 bases from J, the gap between germline ends came to 5 bases. As DNA, the CDR3 is TGTGCCAGCTCACCATCGGTCTACGAGCAGTACTTC. Its translation is CASSPSVYEQYF.

In this sample, this clone turned up a few times. This chain links TRBV11-3 with TRBJ2-1, with TRBD2 identical over 8 bases. The J segment lost 7 bases and the V segment lost 2 bases, leaving 16 bases of the junction unmatched. In germline, CDR1 is SGHNT, CDR2 YENEEA. The CDR3 contains 18 residues. The CDR3 nucleotides read TGTGCCAGCAGCTTACGTCCCCCCAGCGGGAGCTCCTGGAATGAGCAGTTCTTC. Translated, it gives CASSLRPPSGSSWNEQFF.

The chain combines TRBV7-3 with TRBJ2-5, with D possibly matching TRBD2 (6 bases). The V end lost 5 bases, the J end lost 9 bases, and 16 bases lay between the germline ends. Germline V lookup: CDR1 SGHTA, CDR2 FQGTGA. The CDR3 has 13 amino acids. CDR3 in DNA: TGTGCCAGCAGCCCCTCCCCCTCGGGAGCCCAGTACTTC. Protein product: CASSPSPSGAQYF.

In this sample, this clone turned up a few times. V usage is TRBV19 and J usage is TRBJ2-1; tentatively, D is TRBD2 (6 bases). Germline lookup yields CDR1 LNHDA and CDR2 SQIVND (reference sequence). The CDR3 extends over 15 amino acids. Trimming left V 0 bases short and J 0 bases short, with 6 bases between. This CDR3 is CASSIDGSSYNEQFF. Written as DNA, the CDR3 is TGTGCCAGTAGTATAGACGGGAGCTCCTACAATGAGCAGTTCTTC.

This clone has just a few counts. The rearrangement uses TRBV10-3 and TRBJ1-3; 7 nucleotides line up with TRBD1. The CDR3 length is 15 residues. Germline V gene sequence: CDR1 ENHRY, CDR2 SYGVKD. The junction had 7 bases not matched to a gene; V was cut back by 6 bases and J by 2 bases. The CDR3 spells CAIRAGQAAGNTIYF. CDR3 nucleotides: TGTGCCATCAGGGCTGGACAGGCGGCTGGAAACACCATATATTTT.

This clone was found a few times. The chain links TRBV10-3 to TRBJ2-3, with a weak D call TRBD1 (6 bases). Trimming pared 6 bases from V and 2 bases from J, leaving 12 bases between. Germline CDR1 is ENHRY and CDR2 is SYGVKD. This CDR3 is 14 amino acids long. The CDR3 DNA reads as TGTGCCATCAGCTCGGGACAATTCACAGATACGCAGTATTTT. Translation gives CAISSGQFTDTQYF.

The V call is TRBV7-9, the J call TRBJ2-5; 11 bases fit TRBD1. Unmatched junction bases numbered 4, after V lost 5 bases and J lost 2 bases. The V gene's germline CDR1 is SEHNR and CDR2 FQNEAQ (reference sequence). The CDR3 runs 15 residues. CDR3 loop: CASSRDRGFQETQYF. The CDR3 DNA reads as TGTGCCAGCAGCCGGGACAGGGGGTTTCAAGAGACCCAGTACTTC.

V gene TRBV7-6 combines with J gene TRBJ2-2; 9 bases match TRBD2. CDR3 length equals 18 residues. V was pared by 4 bases and J by 0 bases, with 9 bases of the junction left unmatched. Germline CDR1 is SGHVS and CDR2 is FNYEAQ. The CDR3 region is CASSSVGAGGSNTGELFF. CDR3 sequence (DNA): TGTGCCAGCAGCTCTGTCGGCGCGGGGGGGTCGAACACCGGGGAGCTGTTTTTT.

This clone was observed a few times. The CDR3 loop is CASSPGLAGASYEQYF. CDR3 DNA sequence: TGTGCCAGCAGCCCAGGACTAGCGGGGGCGTCCTACGAGCAGTACTTC. V usage is TRBV5-4 and J usage is TRBJ2-7, with 13 bases fitting TRBD2. The CDR3 totals 16 residues. CDR1 is SGHNT, CDR2 YYREEE, per germline (reference sequence). The trim removed 4 bases at V and 1 base at J, leaving 5 bases unmatched.

This clone has more than one count but fewer than ten. V is TRBV5-1 and J is TRBJ2-7, with 7 bases lining up with TRBD2. CDR1 is SGHRS, CDR2 YFSETQ, per germline. The CDR3 consists of 15 residues. V gave up 4 bases and J gave up 2 bases; unmatched junction bases: 9. The CDR3: CASSPTLAGAYEQYF. In DNA form, the CDR3 reads TGCGCCAGCAGCCCTACTTTGGCGGGAGCCTACGAGCAGTACTTC.

This clone was counted a few times. The CDR3 here is CASSHGTGGRSPLHF. Written as DNA, the CDR3 is TGTGCCAGCAGTCACGGGACAGGGGGACGTTCACCCCTCCACTTT. The chain links TRBV6-5 to TRBJ1-6, with 11 bases matching TRBD1. The CDR3 runs 15 residues. CDR1 and CDR2 (germline): MNHEY, SVGAGI. Trimming at V came to 5 bases and at J to 9 bases, leaving 6 bases not matched to a gene.

This chain connects TRBV6-5 to TRBJ1-5; TRBD1 aligns across 8 bases. Germline V gene lookup returns CDR1 MNHEY and CDR2 SVGAGI. The CDR3 runs 15 residues. V shed 2 bases, J shed 7 bases, and the junction held 7 bases outside the gene matches. The CDR3, as DNA: TGTGCCAGCAGTTACGGGGCAGGGGGCGTACAGCCCCAGCATTTT. This translates into CASSYGAGGVQPQHF.

This clone was found a few times. This chain links TRBV5-6 with TRBJ1-4, with D perhaps matching TRBD1 (6 bases). Germline lookup yields CDR1 SGHDT and CDR2 YYEEEE. Deletions cut 4 bases from V and 7 bases from J, with 23 bases between. The CDR3 length is 17 residues. DNA for the CDR3: TGTGCCAGCAGCCTGTGGGCCCCGGACACAGGGCGTGAAAAACTGTTTTTT. This translates into CASSLWAPDTGREKLFF. Together with reference TRBV5-6 and TRBJ1-4, the CDR3 gives the full variable domain: DAGVTQSPTHLIKTRGQQVTLRCSPKSGHDTVSWYQQALGQGPQFIFQYYEEEERQRGNFPDRFSGHQFPNYSSELNVNALLLGDSALYLCASSLWAPDTGREKLFFGSGTQLSVL.

The chain carries TRBV11-2 and TRBJ1-5; D is ambiguous. The CDR3 contains 13 residues. Deletions cut 1 base from V and 4 bases from J, with 5 bases between. Germline assignment: CDR1 SGHAT and CDR2 FQNNGV. The chain's CDR3 is CASSLVPNQPQHF. The CDR3 DNA reads as TGTGCCAGCAGCTTAGTTCCAAATCAGCCCCAGCATTTT.

The V gene is TRBV27, the J gene TRBJ1-1; the D gene is possibly TRBD1 (5 bases). The CDR3 runs to 12 residues. Trimming removed 5 bases at V and 4 bases at J, with 8 bases between. From germline, CDR1 is MNHEY and CDR2 SMNVEV (reference sequence). CDR3 bases: TGTGCCAGCAGTCGCGGGGCCACTGAAGCTTTCTTT. It translates to CASSRGATEAFF.

This clone came up a few times. The rearrangement links TRBV30 to TRBJ2-5, with TRBD1 matching 9 bases. This CDR3 spans 13 amino acids. With 6 bases clipped from V and 5 bases from J, the junction kept 7 bases outside the gene matches. Per germline, CDR1 GTSNPN and CDR2 SVGIG (reference sequence). CDR3 bases: TGTGCCTGCGACAGGGGGTTCAGGGAGACCCAGTACTTC. Translation gives CACDRGFRETQYF.

There are a few counts of this clone. The CDR3, as DNA: TGTGCCAGTAGAAGGCTAGCCGATGTCCGCACAGATACGCAGTATTTT. Its translation is CASRRLADVRTDTQYF. The chain has TRBV19 and TRBJ2-3; TRBD2 is a possible D gene (5 bases). Trimming shortened V by 6 bases and J by 1 base, and 17 bases separated the two germline ends. The CDR3 spans 16 residues. From germline, CDR1 is LNHDA and CDR2 SQIVND (reference sequence).

This clone occurred once. The gene calls are TRBV30 and TRBJ2-5; D is undetermined. The V gene's germline CDR1 is GTSNPN and CDR2 SVGIG (reference sequence). The CDR3 has 12 residues. V was pared by 3 bases and J by 5 bases, with 10 bases between. The CDR3 loop reads CAWSDSSETQYF. The CDR3 nucleotides are TGTGCCTGGAGCGACTCATCGGAGACCCAGTACTTC.

The chain is built from TRBV18 and TRBJ2-5, with a possible D match to TRBD1 (6 bases). The ends were cut back, 6 bases at V and 3 bases at J, with 14 bases in the middle. CDR3 size: 14 residues. Germline loops: CDR1 KGHSH, CDR2 LQKENI. The CDR3 bases are TGTGCCAGCTCTCGGACAGTCGGCAAAGAGACCCAGTACTTC. As protein: CASSRTVGKETQYF. The variable domain in full, completed from reference TRBV18 and TRBJ2-5, reads NAGVMQNPRHLVRRRGQEARLRCSPMKGHSHVYWYRQLPEEGLKFMVYLQKENIIDESGMPKERFSAEFPKEGPSILRIQQVVRGDSAAYFCASSRTVGKETQYFGPGTRLLVL.

This clone appeared a few times. This chain connects TRBV6-4 to TRBJ2-3, with D possibly TRBD1 on 6 matching bases. The germline V gene encodes CDR1 MRHNA and CDR2 SNTAGT. The CDR3 runs 14 residues. V was pared by 0 bases and J by 4 bases, with 8 bases between. As DNA, the CDR3 is TGTGCCAGCAGTGACTCGGGGACATCAGATACGCAGTATTTT. It encodes CASSDSGTSDTQYF.

This clone rates as medium-sized. The chain is built from TRBV5-6 and TRBJ1-4; D might be TRBD1 (5 bases). This CDR3 region has 15 residues. V gave up 0 bases and J gave up 3 bases, with 9 bases separating them. The germline CDR1 and CDR2 sequences are SGHDT and YYEEEE. The CDR3: CASSLGAGPNEKLFF. For the CDR3, the DNA is TGTGCCAGCAGCTTGGGGGCAGGGCCTAATGAAAAACTGTTTTTT.

This clone came up a few times. V is TRBV5-1 and J is TRBJ1-4, with 9 bases matching TRBD1. The CDR3 covers 15 residues. Germline V gene lookup returns CDR1 SGHRS and CDR2 YFSETQ. The V and J ends lost 5 bases and 4 bases, in that order; junction bases with no gene match: 6. CDR3 protein: CASRFGTGNNEKLFF. The CDR3 DNA reads TGCGCCAGCAGATTTGGGACAGGGAATAATGAAAAACTGTTTTTT.